The T cell receptor beta chain under discussion was sequenced for a study of T cells expressing NK-cell markers. Findings of the study overall: Each of about 6 donors carried dominant NKG2C+ clonotypes accounting for about 1.0-7.0% of CD8+ T cells. Certain NKG2C+ T cell clones were expanded, and their HCMV specificity remained unclear.

With UMIs, 5'RACE template switching was used to make TCR beta cDNA. TCRdb re-called the 5' RACE reads and gives one entry per CDR3 protein, without DNA. Its table lists a few hundred thousand distinct CDR3 sequences. A remark on this clonotype: Its antigen is undetermined.

This sequence was found in a man younger than 30 in good health. Sequencing was carried out using blood T cells: a sorted CD56 or NKG2C T cell subset, CD4+ or CD8+ T cells, or bulk PBMC T cells (not recorded which).

CDR3: CATQGTNGNQPQHF. The chain links TRBV15 to TRBJ1-5; TCRdb's D call of TRBD1 is untestable without DNA. Per the germline V gene, CDR1 is LNHNV and CDR2 is YYDKDF (reference sequence). The CDR3 spans 14 residues.